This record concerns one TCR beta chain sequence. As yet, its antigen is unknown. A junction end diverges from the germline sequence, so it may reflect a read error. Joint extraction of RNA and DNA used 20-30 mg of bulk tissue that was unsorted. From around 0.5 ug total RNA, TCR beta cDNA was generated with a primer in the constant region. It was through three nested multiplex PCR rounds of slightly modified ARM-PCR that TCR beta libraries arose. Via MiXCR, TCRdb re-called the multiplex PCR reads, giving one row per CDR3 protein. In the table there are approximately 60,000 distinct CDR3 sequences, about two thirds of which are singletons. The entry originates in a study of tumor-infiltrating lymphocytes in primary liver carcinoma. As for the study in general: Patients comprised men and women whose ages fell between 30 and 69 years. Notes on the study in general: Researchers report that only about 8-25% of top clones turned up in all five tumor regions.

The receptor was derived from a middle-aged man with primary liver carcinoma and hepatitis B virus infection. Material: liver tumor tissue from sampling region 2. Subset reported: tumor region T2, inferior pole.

CDR3 sequence reads: CANSQEYGQCFWAEAFF. In DNA form, the CDR3 reads TGTGCCAACAGCCAAGAGTACGGACAGTGTTTTTGGGCTGAAGCTTTCTTT. The genes are TRBV4-2 and TRBJ1-1; a possible D gene is TRBD1 (6 bases). Germline V gives CDR1 LGHNA, CDR2 YNFKEQ. There are 17 residues in the CDR3.